A selection of T cell receptor beta chains follows, all from one sample in a study of response to subunit inactivated influenza vaccine. TCRdb reprocessed the RT-PCR reads via MiXCR and lists one record per CDR3 protein. The data show hundreds of thousands of distinct CDR3 sequences, 9.5% to 13% seen once. The source material was PBMCs from blood, sampled roughly 6 weeks after vaccination. The receptors were sampled from a man aged 45-60 years who received an inactivated influenza vaccine. Each CDR3 is given with its conserved first and last residue. The D gene is left open where the match is weak. Expanded clones are given a class, and other clones once, few, many or no size at all.

v_call	j_call	d_call	cdr3_length	clone_size	cdr3_aa	cdr3_nt
TRBV12-3/TRBV12-4	TRBJ2-3	TRBD2	14	few	CASRSLAGPYTQYF	TGTGCCAGCAGATCACTAGCGGGGCCTTATACGCAGTATTTT
TRBV4-3	TRBJ2-3	-	13	-	CASSQGRRGAQYF	TGCGCCAGCAGCCAAGGGCGGAGGGGTGCGCAGTATTTT
TRBV5-1	TRBJ2-5	-	13	few	CASSLAASKTQYF	TGCGCCAGCAGCTTGGCCGCCAGCAAGACCCAGTACTTC
TRBV29-1	TRBJ1-2	-	17	-	CSVEDHTSTSVEYGYTF	TGCAGCGTTGAAGATCATACCAGTACTAGCGTAGAATATGGCTACACCTTC
TRBV4-1	TRBJ2-7	-	15	few	CASRLVGRRTYEQYF	TGCGCCAGCAGACTTGTAGGACGCAGGACGTACGAGCAGTACTTC
TRBV6-2/TRBV6-3	TRBJ2-1	TRBD1	14	-	CASRKTGGYNEQFF	TGTGCCAGCAGAAAGACAGGGGGCTACAATGAGCAGTTCTTC
TRBV5-5	TRBJ2-5	-	14	-	CASSLSAGPETQYF	TGTGCCAGCAGCTTGTCTGCAGGGCCAGAGACCCAGTACTTC
TRBV7-2	TRBJ1-1	-	13	-	CASSPVKRTEAFF	TGTGCCAGCAGCCCTGTTAAAAGGACTGAAGCTTTCTTT
TRBV9	TRBJ1-3	-	15	-	CASSVGQSSGNAIYF	TGTGCCAGCAGCGTAGGACAGTCCTCTGGAAACGCCATATATTTT
TRBV9	TRBJ2-3	TRBD2	16	few	CASSTPTSGYTDTQYF	TGTGCCAGCAGCACACCGACTAGCGGATACACAGATACGCAGTATTTT
TRBV5-6	TRBJ1-5	-	19	many	CASSFSRWGGVASNQPQHF	TGTGCCAGCAGCTTTTCCCGGTGGGGTGGCGTAGCTAGCAATCAGCCCCAGCATTTT
TRBV12-3/TRBV12-4	TRBJ2-2	-	15	few	CASSLRVLGAGELFF	TGTGCCAGCAGTTTGAGGGTGCTTGGGGCCGGGGAGCTGTTTTTT
TRBV10-3	TRBJ2-1	-	16	few	CATLPGESSSYNEQFF	TGTGCCACCCTCCCCGGGGAATCCAGCTCCTACAATGAGCAGTTCTTC
TRBV9	TRBJ2-1	-	15	-	CASSRRGQGNNEQFF	TGTGCCAGCTCGAGGCGGGGCCAGGGAAACAATGAGCAGTTCTTC
TRBV6-2/TRBV6-3	TRBJ1-1	TRBD1	16	-	CASSYPEGQLNTEAFF	TGTGCCAGCAGTTACCCGGAGGGACAGTTGAACACTGAAGCTTTCTTT
TRBV11-2	TRBJ2-1	TRBD2	18	-	CASSFGLARRGLYNEQFF	TGTGCCAGCAGCTTCGGACTAGCGCGCAGAGGACTCTACAATGAGCAGTTCTTC
TRBV11-2	TRBJ2-1	TRBD1	13	many	CASSPTGDDEQFF	TGTGCCAGCAGCCCCACAGGGGACGATGAGCAGTTCTTC
TRBV7-2	TRBJ2-7	TRBD2	14	few	CASSSPGLAHEQYF	TGTGCCAGCAGCTCTCCGGGACTAGCTCACGAGCAGTACTTC